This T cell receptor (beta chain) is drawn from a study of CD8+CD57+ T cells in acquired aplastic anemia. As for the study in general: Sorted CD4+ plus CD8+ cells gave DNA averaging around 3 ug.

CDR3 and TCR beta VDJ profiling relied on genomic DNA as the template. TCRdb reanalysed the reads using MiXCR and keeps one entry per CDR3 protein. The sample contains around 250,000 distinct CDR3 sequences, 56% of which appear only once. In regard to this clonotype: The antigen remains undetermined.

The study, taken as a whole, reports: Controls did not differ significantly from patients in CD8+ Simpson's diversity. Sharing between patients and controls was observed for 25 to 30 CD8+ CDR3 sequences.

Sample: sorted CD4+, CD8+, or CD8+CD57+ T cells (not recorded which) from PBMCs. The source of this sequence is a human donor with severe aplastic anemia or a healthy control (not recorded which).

The CDR3 coding sequence is TGTGCCAGCAGCGGCAAGGGACTAGCGGGCCGGACCCAGTACTTC. Protein: CASSGKGLAGRTQYF. This chain connects TRBV7-2 to TRBJ2-5; 12 nucleotides line up with TRBD2. The V gene end was trimmed by 5 bases and the J gene end by 7 bases; junction bases not matched to a gene: 8. Germline CDR1 SGHTA, CDR2 FQGNSA. The CDR3 contains 15 residues.